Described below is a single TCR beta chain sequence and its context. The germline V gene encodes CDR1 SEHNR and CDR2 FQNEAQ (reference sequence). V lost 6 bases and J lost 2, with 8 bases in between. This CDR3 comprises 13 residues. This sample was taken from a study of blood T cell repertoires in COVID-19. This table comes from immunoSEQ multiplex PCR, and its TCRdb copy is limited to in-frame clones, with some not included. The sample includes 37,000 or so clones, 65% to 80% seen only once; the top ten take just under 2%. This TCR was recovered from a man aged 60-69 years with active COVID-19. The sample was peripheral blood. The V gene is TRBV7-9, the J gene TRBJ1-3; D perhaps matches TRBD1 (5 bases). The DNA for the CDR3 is TGTGCCAGCAGAGGGACTGCTGGAAACACCATATATTTT. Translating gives CASRGTAGNTIYF.